This T cell receptor (beta chain) stems from a study of regulatory T cells in long-lasting Graves disease (dated by TCRdb to 2020 to 2023). In the study overall: Antithyroid drugs had been taken for less than 3 months by newly diagnosed Graves' disease patients. Patients with persistent Graves' disease were compared with patients with newly diagnosed Graves' disease using TCR sequencing and RNA sequencing of peripheral blood. The study was conducted in China and was registered as a clinical trial. A total of roughly 35 samples underwent TCR sequencing: some 13 from persistent and about 20 from newly diagnosed Graves' disease patients.

The library was prepared using multiplex PCR. The listed sequencing device is Illumina HiSeq 4000. iRepertoire HTBI primers and Arm-PCR amplification of CDR3 regions were used to construct TCR beta libraries. PCR products were gel purified before sequencing. Under the source paper's analysis protocol: A total of around 59 TRBV and approximately 15 TRBJ segments were identified across samples and were used for gene usage analysis of CDR3 amino acid clonotypes. COPE and FqMerger were used to merge the filtered high-quality paired reads into contigs. BLAST was used to align contigs to IMGT TRBV, TRBD and TRBJ reference genes, with CDR3 defined following IMGT. Any clonotype with a frequency above 0.1% was classified as a highly expanded clone. Shannon entropy was used to measure repertoire diversity, and the Gini coefficient was used to measure V-J evenness. A clonotype found in more than one individual was treated as public. The raw public data were reprocessed by TCRdb itself: fastp quality trimming at Q25, MiXCR clonotype calling, in-frame beta chains only. One record per CDR3 amino acid sequence lists the most common genes and DNA. Here the V and J calls rest on TCRdb's processing, not on the authors' analysis. Recorded for this sample are 550,000 or so distinct CDR3 sequences; more than 10% of them occurred a single time. 8.9% of the sample is held by the ten biggest clonotypes.

The paper's findings and limits, for the study overall: A larger number of public clonotypes was shared among persistent patients (about 2,700) than among newly diagnosed patients (roughly 930). Because the primary lesion, thyroid tissue, could not be accessed, the study looked at peripheral blood alone. Only the TCR beta chain was sequenced and analyzed. Persistent Graves' disease patients showed lower TCR Shannon entropy and fewer highly expanded clones than newly diagnosed patients, suggesting clonal expansion. Preferential use of TRBV28, TRBJ1-2 and TRBJ2-5 was observed in persistent disease, whereas TRBV20-1 and TRBJ2-1 were favored in newly diagnosed disease. The authors noted that the small sample size was a limitation that may lower accuracy.

The CDR3 runs 18 amino acids, cysteine and phenylalanine included. Solely the CDR3 DNA is kept, with 54 bases framed from the first base. Looking up the germline V gene yields CDR1 SGHVS and CDR2 FQNEAQ. V sheds 4 bases and J sheds 9 bases, leaving 29 bases between their ends. This clonotype was counted at least ten times. The target of this receptor is not known. No base quality values were provided; no much bigger clone lies one nucleotide off. Read against the paper, the sample's time point label means: newly diagnosed GD, antithyroid drugs for less than 3 months. For both TCR sequencing and RNA sequencing, RNA was extracted from PBMCs using TRIzol. Graves' disease was diagnosed according to American Thyroid Association guidelines. Patients for the study were recruited at an endocrinology department in Xi'an, China. Each patient gave 8.5 to 9.5 milliliters of peripheral blood, collected in an EDTA anticoagulant tube. Ficoll Paque Plus density gradient separation was used to isolate PBMCs, and no further T cell sorting was done. An Agilent 2100 Bioanalyzer and agarose gel were used to check RNA quality, and a NanoDrop 2000 was used to measure RNA concentration.

This sample also belongs to another study, concerning T cells in Graves' hyperthyroidism and ophthalmopathy. Looking at the second paper: A patient counted as having stable Graves' hyperthyroidism if no progression to ophthalmopathy occurred over 18 months of follow-up. Hyperthyroidism patients were aged 18 to 65 years and newly diagnosed, with disease duration of less than 2 months. Patients with uncontrolled infections, other autoimmune diseases, pregnancy or lactation were excluded. Diagnoses were established on the basis of clinical symptoms, serum thyroxine and TRAb, thyroid ultrasound, and orbital computed tomography. The TCR CDR3 was subjected to a first round of RT-PCR using the HTBI primer set and the Qiagen OneStep RT-PCR kit. Most expanded thyroid clonotypes (frequency above 0.001) were also detected in blood, suggesting blood repertoires may reflect thyroid immune responses. A model built on a 13 V-J signature distinguished ophthalmopathy from stable hyperthyroidism, reaching over 85% sensitivity and approximately 83% specificity in cross-validation and 80%/75% in testing. In validation, the model predicted progression to ophthalmopathy with over 60% sensitivity and 72% to 85% specificity, a median of around 6.6 months before onset. To identify TCR V-J signatures that set the groups apart, the researchers used a discovery cohort of 95 to 100 patients, made up of fewer than 50 with Graves' ophthalmopathy and about 55 with stable Graves' hyperthyroidism. An independent validation cohort of about 19 hyperthyroidism patients and some 15 patients who later progressed to ophthalmopathy tested prospective prediction of ophthalmopathy. For training and testing, the 80 to 100 patients in the discovery cohort were randomly divided in a 7:3 ratio. In about 6 Graves' hyperthyroidism patients, the study also compared T-cell repertoires from thyroid tissue with T-cell repertoires from blood. After blood sampling, hyperthyroidism patients were treated with methimazole at a starting dose of 30 mg daily, and ophthalmopathy patients were treated with high-dose intravenous methylprednisolone. A second multiplex PCR round built the libraries, followed by size selection and purification. The libraries were sequenced on an Illumina HiSeq2000 using paired-end 100 bp reads. Raw data were processed with SOAPnuke, discarding reads with adapters, uncalled bases, mean Phred below 15, or no exact constant-primer or identifier match. COPE v1.2.5 was used to merge high-quality paired reads, and clonotypes were defined as unique nucleotide sequences. Clonotypes were aligned to IMGT TRBV, TRBD and TRBJ reference segments using MiTCR v1.1. The analysis was restricted to V-J combinations with a frequency above 0.0001, which together covered 98% to 99.2% of the repertoires. The TCS score was defined as F50 (clonal expansion) divided by E x V (chaos), with BLOSUM62-based TCRdist calculated between CDR3 peptides within each V-J. Welch's t-statistics and random forest reduced around 550 V-J features to 13, which were used in a naive Bayes classifier (R e1071). No statistical method was used to fix the sample size in advance, and group allocation was not hidden from the investigators. The paper reports TCR Vbeta CDR3 sequencing of over 120 peripheral blood samples: approximately 41 ophthalmopathy, under 80 hyperthyroidism and approximately 17 progressor patients.

Here the chain combines TRBV7-8 and TRBJ2-3; the D element could tentatively be TRBD1 or TRBD2, as 6 bases agree for each. The sample was peripheral blood mononuclear cells (PBMCs), taken at new diagnosis, from a patient treated with antithyroid drugs. The TCR was taken from a woman aged 25 to 39 with Graves disease. Donor details come from another sample of the same person, matched by shared clones. The nucleotide sequence reads as follows: TGTGCCAGCAGCTCCCGCGGTGGTTACAGGGAAAGGGGAGGAACGCAGTATTTT. It encodes CASSSRGGYRERGGTQYF.